The following is a TCR beta chain sequence with its context. Sorting isolated naive CD8 T cells as CD8+CD4-CCR7+CD45RA+ events. MiXCR, applied by TCRdb to the PCR reads, yields one record per CDR3 protein. The sample holds under 600,000 distinct CDR3 sequences, about 22% seen once. This sample was included in a study of molecular identifiers for immune sequencing clone quantification. V was pared by 5 bases and J by 7 bases, with 6 bases of the junction left unmatched. The CDR3 has 15 residues. CDR1 and CDR2 from the germline V gene are SGHVS and FQNEAQ. This sequence joins TRBV7-8 and TRBJ2-1, with TRBD2 matching 12 bases. The sample was naive CD8+ T cells from blood, with Jurkat cell RNA spiked in. The subset is: FACS-sorted CD8+CD4-CCR7+CD45RA+ naive T cells. The sequence was obtained from a human donor in good health. Some libraries in this study had Jurkat cell RNA spiked in. In nucleotides, the CDR3 is TGTGCCAGCAGCACCCTAGCGGGGGGGGTGAATGAGCAGTTCTTC. Translated, it gives CASSTLAGGVNEQFF.